These T cell receptor beta chains were read from a single sample in a study of T-cell reconstitution after alpha-beta-depleted transplantation in children. TCRdb redid the calling of the PCR reads with MiXCR, one entry per CDR3 protein. This table has 450,000 to 600,000 distinct CDR3 sequences, about 16% appearing once. The sequences come from PBMCs from the stem cell graft donor, collected from the stem cell graft. The receptor set was obtained from a human donor who donated a stem cell graft to a child with acute lymphoblastic leukemia. CDR3s include the opening cysteine and the closing phenylalanine or tryptophan. A D gene is named only where the DNA matches it firmly. Size is stated for part of the rows, as once, few or many counts, or as a class when the clone is expanded.

.,.,TRBJ2-7,TRBV12-3/TRBV12-4,14,TGTGCCAGCAGTACGACAGAGAAATATGACGAGCAGTACTTC,CASSTTEKYDEQYF
many,TRBD1,TRBJ1-5,TRBV25-1,15,TGTGCCAGCAGTGAAGGGACAGTTAGCAATCAGCCCCAGCATTTT,CASSEGTVSNQPQHF
few,TRBD2,TRBJ2-1,TRBV7-2,16,TGTGCCAGCAGCTTCGTACGACTAGCGGACGACAATGAGCAGTTCTTC,CASSFVRLADDNEQFF
few,.,TRBJ1-2,TRBV15,14,TGTGCCACCAGCAGAGATCTGGGGGAGGTCGGCTACACCTTC,CATSRDLGEVGYTF
.,.,TRBJ1-1,TRBV5-1,14,TGCGCCAGCAGCCAAGGGAACTTGAACACTGAAGCTTTCTTT,CASSQGNLNTEAFF
few,.,TRBJ1-3,TRBV20-1,15,TGCAGTGCTACCCTGGACGCCTACTCTGGAAACACCATATATTTT,CSATLDAYSGNTIYF
.,.,TRBJ1-5,TRBV20-1,16,TGCAGTGCTAGAGATCCGGACGGGGATAGCAATCAGCCCCAGCATTTT,CSARDPDGDSNQPQHF
few,.,TRBJ1-1,TRBV18,15,TGTGCCAGCTCACCATTTTCGGGGTCGGTGGCTGAAGCTTTCTTT,CASSPFSGSVAEAFF
.,.,TRBJ2-1,TRBV29-1,13,TGCAGCGTGGACGGTCCGTCCTACAATGAGCAGTTCTTC,CSVDGPSYNEQFF
.,TRBD2,TRBJ2-1,TRBV4-1,16,TGCGCCAGCAGCCAGCGCCGAGCGGGAGAGTACGATGAGCAGTTCTTC,CASSQRRAGEYDEQFF
few,.,TRBJ2-1,TRBV11-2,12,TGTGCCAGCAGCCTAACTCCCTATGAGCAGTTCTTC,CASSLTPYEQFF
few,TRBD1,TRBJ2-7,TRBV29-1,13,TGCAGCGTTCTAGGGACAGGGGAGTGGGAGCAGTACTTC,CSVLGTGEWEQYF
.,.,TRBJ1-1,TRBV5-1,13,TGCGCCAGCTACGGTCCTCAGAACACTGAAGCTTTCTTT,CASYGPQNTEAFF
few,TRBD1,TRBJ1-5,TRBV27,13,TGTGCCAGCAGTTCTACGGACAGGGGGCCCCAGCATTTT,CASSSTDRGPQHF
.,.,TRBJ2-1,TRBV20-1,13,TGCAGTGCCGTCGGGACAAATTACAATGAGCAGTTCTTC,CSAVGTNYNEQFF
.,TRBD1,TRBJ2-7,TRBV20-1,13,TGCAGTGCCACCGGGACAGCCAGCTACGAGCAGTACTTC,CSATGTASYEQYF
.,TRBD2,TRBJ2-7,TRBV3-1,14,TGTGCCAGCAGTCCCTTCCGGGAGGGCTACGAGCAGTACTTC,CASSPFREGYEQYF
few,.,TRBJ2-1,TRBV5-6,17,TGTGCCAGCAGCTTGATAGTAGTTACATCCTCCTACAATGAGCAGTTCTTC,CASSLIVVTSSYNEQFF
few,TRBD1,TRBJ2-7,TRBV5-1,17,TGCGCCAGCAGCTCCCCCACCTTACGGGACAGTGGCTACGAGCAGTACTTC,CASSSPTLRDSGYEQYF
few,.,TRBJ2-7,TRBV5-1,13,TGCGCCAGCAATCCGGACTATTCCTACGAGCAGTACTTC,CASNPDYSYEQYF
many,.,TRBJ2-7,TRBV7-9,13,TGCGCCAGCAGCCTGGCCGCGTCCTACGAGCAGTACTTC,CASSLAASYEQYF
few,TRBD1,TRBJ1-2,TRBV12-3/TRBV12-4,13,TGTGCCAGCAGACGGGACGGGACAGCTCCACTTTACTTC,CASRRDGTAPLYF
few,TRBD1,TRBJ2-3,TRBV14,16,TGTGCCAGCAGCCAGTGGACAGGGTCCCACACAGATACGCAGTATTTT,CASSQWTGSHTDTQYF
.,.,TRBJ2-1,TRBV6-5,12,TGTGCCAGCAGTTACTCGGACCGGGAGCAGTTCTTC,CASSYSDREQFF
.,TRBD2,TRBJ2-4,TRBV12-3/TRBV12-4,17,TGTGCCAGCAGTAGACTAGCGGGTGTACTAGCCAAAAACATTCAGTACTTC,CASSRLAGVLAKNIQYF
.,TRBD2,TRBJ2-1,TRBV10-2,16,TGCGCCAGCAGTCCGCTACTAGCGGGAGGAGACAATGAGCAGTTCTTC,CASSPLLAGGDNEQFF
few,TRBD1,TRBJ1-2,TRBV14,13,TGTGCCAGCAGCCTAGTAAGGGGGCGAGGCTACACCTTC,CASSLVRGRGYTF
.,TRBD2,TRBJ2-1,TRBV30,13,TGTGCCTGGGTAGCGGGAGGGAGCAATGAGCAGTTCTTC,CAWVAGGSNEQFF
few,.,TRBJ1-2,TRBV29-1,8,TGCAGCAGTAGTGGCTACACCTTC,CSSSGYTF
.,TRBD1,TRBJ2-3,TRBV27,19,TGTGCCAGCAGTTTAAGGGGACAGGGGGCCCTCCCTAGCACAGATACGCAGTATTTT,CASSLRGQGALPSTDTQYF
.,.,TRBJ2-7,TRBV18,18,TGTGCCAGCCGGAGAAGGGGCAAAAACCCCTTGTACTCCTACGAGCAGTACTTC,CASRRRGKNPLYSYEQYF
few,TRBD1,TRBJ1-2,TRBV7-9,13,TGTGCCAGCAGCCCGACAGGGATCCATGGCTACACCTTC,CASSPTGIHGYTF
few,.,TRBJ2-5,TRBV7-9,15,TGTGCCAGCAGCCCCGTTACCCCTCGCCAAGAGACCCAGTACTTC,CASSPVTPRQETQYF
few,TRBD2,TRBJ2-7,TRBV7-9,16,TGTGCCAGCAGCGCGCGGACTAGCGGAGACACCTACGAGCAGTACTTC,CASSARTSGDTYEQYF
few,.,TRBJ1-4,TRBV12-3/TRBV12-4,13,TGTGCCAGCAGTTTTTACAGGGATGAAAAACTGTTTTTT,CASSFYRDEKLFF
few,TRBD1,TRBJ2-1,TRBV12-3/TRBV12-4,18,TGTGCCAGCAGACCGGGACAGGGTCAGGGGAAATCCTACAATGAGCAGTTCTTC,CASRPGQGQGKSYNEQFF
few,.,TRBJ2-2,TRBV7-9,16,TGTGCCAGCAGCTTAGTACCGGGACAAAACACCGGGGAGCTGTTTTTT,CASSLVPGQNTGELFF
.,.,TRBJ2-7,TRBV4-1,14,TGCGCCAGCAGCCATGGGGATACATCCTACGAGCAGTACTTC,CASSHGDTSYEQYF
few,.,TRBJ2-5,TRBV3-1,13,TGTGCCAGCAGCCAATACAGCCAAGAGACCCAGTACTTC,CASSQYSQETQYF
few,.,TRBJ2-7,TRBV4-1,14,TGCGCCAGCAGCCAAGGGGTCGGGTTGGGAGAGCAGTACTTC,CASSQGVGLGEQYF
few,.,TRBJ2-2,TRBV20-1,15,TGCAGTGCGTCAAAGACCGGATTGTCCACCGGGGAGCTGTTTTTT,CSASKTGLSTGELFF
.,TRBD2,TRBJ2-1,TRBV20-1,15,TGCAGTGCTAGGGCCCCCGGACTAGCGATCAATGAGCAGTTCTTC,CSARAPGLAINEQFF
.,TRBD2,TRBJ2-5,TRBV12-3/TRBV12-4,14,TGTGCCAGCAGTCTCGGACTAGCGAGAGAGACCCAGTACTTC,CASSLGLARETQYF
once,TRBD2,TRBJ2-5,TRBV30,16,TGTGCCTGGAGTGCCAGCGGGGTTGGGGGAAGAGAGACCCAGTACTTC,CAWSASGVGGRETQYF
.,.,TRBJ2-5,TRBV20-1,13,TGCAGCCAAGGGGCTCGCATACAAGAGACCCAGTACTTC,CSQGARIQETQYF
.,.,TRBJ2-1,TRBV4-1,16,TGCGCCAGCAGCCAAGCCTCGCGAGGGGCCCGCAATGAGCAGTTCTTC,CASSQASRGARNEQFF
.,.,TRBJ1-2,TRBV6-5,15,TGTGCCAGCAGTCTACAGGGAAGAGCTAACTATGGCTACACCTTC,CASSLQGRANYGYTF
.,.,TRBJ2-1,TRBV4-2,16,TGTGCCAGCAGCCAAGTTCACGTCGGGGCCTACAATGAGCAGTTCTTC,CASSQVHVGAYNEQFF
few,.,TRBJ2-3,TRBV27,14,TGTGCCAGCAGTTCCGGGTCTCGGACAGATACGCAGTATTTT,CASSSGSRTDTQYF
.,.,TRBJ2-1,TRBV29-1,15,TGCAGCGTTGAAGATCCAAGTGCAGCCTACAATGAGCAGTTCTTC,CSVEDPSAAYNEQFF
.,.,TRBJ1-1,TRBV5-6,14,TGTGCCAGCAGCTCCCTGGGGGGTGACACTGAAGCTTTCTTT,CASSSLGGDTEAFF
.,.,TRBJ2-3,TRBV5-1,15,TGCGCCAGCAGCTTGATTGTAGGAGGCACAGATACGCAGTATTTT,CASSLIVGGTDTQYF
few,.,TRBJ2-5,TRBV20-1,11,TGCAGTGCTGGGGGGGCGGGGTTTCCGTACTTC,CSAGGAGFPYF
many,.,TRBJ2-2,TRBV6-5,16,TGTGCCAGCCGTCTCGAGGGCATGTCGAACACCGGGGAGCTGTTTTTT,CASRLEGMSNTGELFF
.,TRBD2,TRBJ2-4,TRBV18,13,TGTGCCAGCTCACCACCGGGGGGGGACATTCAGTACTTC,CASSPPGGDIQYF
few,TRBD2,TRBJ2-7,TRBV7-9,17,TGTGCCAGCAGCTTACCCGGACTAGCGGATACCCACTACGAGCAGTACTTC,CASSLPGLADTHYEQYF
.,.,TRBJ1-2,TRBV20-1,12,TGCAGTGCTACCTCCGTCCGGTATGGCTACACCTTC,CSATSVRYGYTF
few,.,TRBJ1-2,TRBV6-1,14,TGTGCCAGCAGTGAGAGGACAGCCAACTATGGCTACACCTTC,CASSERTANYGYTF
.,TRBD1,TRBJ2-2,TRBV5-1,17,TGCGCCAGCAGCTTGGCCCACGCAGGGGGTCCGTCCGGGGAGCTGTTTTTT,CASSLAHAGGPSGELFF
few,TRBD2,TRBJ2-3,TRBV7-8,13,TGTGCCAGCGGGAGGGACCAGTCAGATACGCAGTATTTT,CASGRDQSDTQYF